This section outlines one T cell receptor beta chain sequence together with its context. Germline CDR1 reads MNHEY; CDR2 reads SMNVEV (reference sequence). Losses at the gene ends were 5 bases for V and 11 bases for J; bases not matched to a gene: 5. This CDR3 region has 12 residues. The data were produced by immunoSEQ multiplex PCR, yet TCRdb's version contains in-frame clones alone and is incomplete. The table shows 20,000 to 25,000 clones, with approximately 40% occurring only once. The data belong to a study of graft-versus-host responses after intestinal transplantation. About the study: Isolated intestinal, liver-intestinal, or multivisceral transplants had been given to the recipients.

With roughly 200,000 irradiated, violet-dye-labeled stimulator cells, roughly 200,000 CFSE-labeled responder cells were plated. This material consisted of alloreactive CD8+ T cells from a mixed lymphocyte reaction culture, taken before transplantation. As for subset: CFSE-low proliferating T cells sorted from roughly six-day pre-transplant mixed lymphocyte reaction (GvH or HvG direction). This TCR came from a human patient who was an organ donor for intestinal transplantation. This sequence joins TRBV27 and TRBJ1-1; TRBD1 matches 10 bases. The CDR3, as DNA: TGTGCCAGCAGTCTCGGGACAGGGGAGGCTTTCTTT. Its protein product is CASSLGTGEAFF.